This note documents a single TCR beta chain sequence. The data were taken from a study of cytomegalovirus exposure and HLA in healthy donors. There are 15 residues in the CDR3. V shed 6 bases, J shed 5 bases, and the junction held 11 bases outside the gene matches. Germline lookup yields CDR1 LNHDA and CDR2 SQIVND (reference sequence). PCR employed 60 Vbeta and 13 Jbeta primers. The data were produced by immunoSEQ multiplex PCR, yet TCRdb's version contains in-frame clones alone and is incomplete. The table includes about 180,000 clones, around 76% detected once. The clonotype comes from a man in his forties or fifties in good health and CMV-seronegative. The material sequenced was PBMCs. The chain joins TRBV19 to TRBJ2-7; TRBD1 matches at 9 bases. CDR3 sequence reads: CASSQITGGQDEQYF. The DNA for the CDR3 is TGTGCCAGTAGCCAGATCACAGGGGGCCAGGACGAGCAGTACTTC.